Presented here are 18 T cell receptor beta chains from one specimen sequenced in a study of monozygotic twins with inflammatory bowel disease (dated by TCRdb to between 2019 and 2020). Libraries were built with 5' RACE. Sequencing instrument: Illumina HiSeq 2500. Once TCRdb had reprocessed the reads, it stored one entry per CDR3 protein sequence and supplied no DNA. The table for this sample lists about 160,000 distinct CDR3 sequences. Jointly, the top ten make up 2.8% of the sample. The sequenced sample consisted of blood. These receptors were taken from a human donor with ulcerative colitis or Crohn's disease, or a healthy co-twin of an affected twin (not recorded which).

This chain links TRBV5-4 with TRBJ2-2; TCRdb calls TRBD1, which cannot be checked without DNA. CDR3 size: 15 residues. Per the germline V gene, CDR1 is SGHNT and CDR2 is YYREEE (reference sequence). The CDR3 sequence is CASSRGQYESGELFF.

This chain uses TRBV28 with TRBJ2-1; the D call from TCRdb, TRBD2, cannot be confirmed without DNA. CDR3 length: 15 residues. Germline assignment: CDR1 MDHEN and CDR2 SYDVKM. The CDR3 protein is CASSRLAAAYNEQFF. The entire variable domain, with the rest obtained from reference TRBV28 and TRBJ2-1, is as follows: DVKVTQSSRYLVKRTGEKVFLECVQDMDHENMFWYRQDPGLGLRLIYFSYDVKMKEKGDIPEGYSVSREKKERFSLILESASTNQTSMYLCASSRLAAAYNEQFFGPGTRLTVL.

The chain is built from TRBV25-1 and TRBJ2-4; the TRBD1 assignment by TCRdb is unverifiable without DNA. The germline V gene has CDR1 MGHDK and CDR2 SYGVNS. The CDR3 is 14 amino acids. The CDR3 spells CASSESGEANIQYF.

CDR3 region: CATSRAEDRGVGEQYF. The chain joins TRBV15 to TRBJ2-7; TCRdb's assignment of TRBD1 cannot be checked, as there is no DNA. Germline-derived CDR1 and CDR2 are LNHNV and YYDKDF (reference sequence). The CDR3 runs to 16 residues.

The chain has TRBV20-1 and TRBJ2-1; the D call from TCRdb, TRBD1, cannot be confirmed without DNA. This CDR3 contains 14 residues. The V gene's germline CDR1 is DFQATT and CDR2 SNEGSKA (reference sequence). The chain's CDR3 is CSAIGRGRYNEQFF.

The CDR3 here is CASSQDSSYEQYF. V usage is TRBV28 and J usage is TRBJ2-7. Germline V CDR1 and CDR2: MDHEN, SYDVKM. The CDR3 is 13 amino acids.

The chain's CDR3 is CASSNGELSSYEQYF. This chain links TRBV7-9 with TRBJ2-7. Germline loops: CDR1 SEHNR, CDR2 FQNEAQ (reference sequence). The CDR3 is 15 residues long. Combining the CDR3 with reference TRBV7-9 and TRBJ2-7 gives the whole variable domain DTGVSQNPRHKITKRGQNVTFRCDPISEHNRLYWYRQTLGQGPEFLTYFQNEAQLEKSRLLSDRFSAERPKGSFSTLEIQRTEQGDSAMYLCASSNGELSSYEQYFGPGTRLTVT.

CDR3 sequence reads: CASSPGHSNYGYTF. The rearrangement uses TRBV11-2 and TRBJ1-2; TCRdb indicates TRBD1, and absent DNA this call remains unverified. Germline CDR1 is SGHAT and CDR2 is FQNNGV. The CDR3 has 14 residues.

The genes are TRBV19 and TRBJ2-7. CDR3 length equals 11 residues. The germline CDR1 and CDR2 sequences are LNHDA and SQIVND (reference sequence). CDR3 protein: CATSSSYEQYF.

The chain links TRBV7-2 to TRBJ2-1; TCRdb's D call of TRBD1 is untestable without DNA. The germline CDR1 and CDR2 sequences are SGHTA and FQGNSA. The CDR3 covers 13 residues. Here the CDR3 reads CASSVGGTNEQFF.

The chain recombines TRBV29-1 with TRBJ2-5; TCRdb names TRBD1, which stays unverified in the absence of DNA. CDR1 and CDR2 (germline): SQVTM, ANQGSEA. The CDR3 is made up of 14 amino acids. This CDR3 is CSAPLTGPQETQYF.

The chain has TRBV10-3 and TRBJ1-5. The CDR3 has 12 amino acids. Per the germline V gene, CDR1 is ENHRY and CDR2 is SYGVKD. CDR3 residues: CATRRGGQPQHF.

The rearrangement uses TRBV28 and TRBJ1-2; TCRdb proposes TRBD1, but this gene call is untestable without DNA. Germline V CDR1 and CDR2: MDHEN, SYDVKM. CDR3 length equals 16 residues. CDR3 residues: CASLYGGGSLYYGYTF.

The gene calls are TRBV5-6 and TRBJ2-1. The CDR3 totals 12 residues. Germline V gene data show CDR1 as SGHDT and CDR2 as YYEEEE. CDR3 loop: CASSLVQNEQFF.

The chain is built from TRBV12-3 or TRBV12-4 and TRBJ2-4; TCRdb returns TRBD1, unconfirmable since there is no DNA. This CDR3 spans 15 amino acids. The CDR3: CASSLRDAGINIQYF.

V is TRBV24-1 and J is TRBJ2-1; the D call of TRBD2 rests on TCRdb alone, since no DNA is present to check it. Germline CDR1 reads KGHDR; CDR2 reads SFDVKD. The CDR3 is 20 residues long. The CDR3: CATSEPTGDSGRAGYNEQFF.

This rearrangement joins TRBV7-3 to TRBJ2-3; lacking DNA, the TRBD2 call made by TCRdb goes unchecked. In germline, CDR1 is SGHTA, CDR2 FQGTGA. The CDR3 is 17 residues long. CDR3 protein: CASSSAPWTSGTDTQYF.

This chain connects TRBV3-1 to TRBJ1-1; TCRdb designates TRBD1, a call that cannot be tested without DNA. Germline V gene lookup returns CDR1 LGHDT and CDR2 YNNKEL (reference sequence). There are 17 residues in the CDR3. The CDR3 spells CASSPRGGGLEDTEAFF.